This is a list of T cell receptor beta chains from one sample in a study of blood T cell repertoires in COVID-19. Only in-frame clones appear in the TCRdb table, and some are missing; sequencing was by immunoSEQ multiplex PCR. The sample lists approximately 90,000 clones, around 88% occurring once. Sequencing was performed on peripheral blood. Every receptor here comes from a man of 80 years or more with active or convalescent COVID-19. Each CDR3 is given with its conserved first and last residue. Each record gives: CDR3 DNA, CDR3 protein, J gene, V gene, clone size, D gene. The D gene is left open where the match is weak. Not every row has a clone size; where given, it reads once, few, many or a size class.

TGTGCCAGCAGCCCGGCAATATCCCCGGGGGCTGAAGCTTTCTTT | CASSPAISPGAEAFF | TRBJ1-1 | TRBV5-6 | NA | NA
TGTGCCAGCAGCTTAGTTGCAGCGAACACCGGGGAGCTGTTTTTT | CASSLVAANTGELFF | TRBJ2-2 | TRBV7-2 | NA | NA
TGCGCCAGCAGCCAAGAGTATTTATTCAACTATGGCTACACCTTC | CASSQEYLFNYGYTF | TRBJ1-2 | TRBV4-3 | NA | NA
TGTGCCAGTAGTATAGGTGGAGGGGGCCCTGAAGCTTTCTTT | CASSIGGGGPEAFF | TRBJ1-1 | TRBV19 | NA | TRBD1
TGTGCCAGCAGCGAGGGACTAGCGGGCTACAATGAGCAGTTCTTC | CASSEGLAGYNEQFF | TRBJ2-1 | TRBV7-9 | many | TRBD2
TGTGCCTGGAGTGATCGGACTAGCCCCCACGAGCAGTACTTC | CAWSDRTSPHEQYF | TRBJ2-7 | TRBV30 | NA | TRBD2
TGTGCCAGCAGTTACGACGGGACTGCACTCCTCAACTATGGCTACACCTTC | CASSYDGTALLNYGYTF | TRBJ1-2 | TRBV6-2/TRBV6-3 | NA | NA
TGTGCCAGCAGCGTAGCGTCGAGAACAGACTATGGCTACACCTTC | CASSVASRTDYGYTF | TRBJ1-2 | TRBV9 | once | NA
TGTGCCAGCAGCTCCGGGACAGGGGGCGCTGGCACTGAAGCTTTCTTT | CASSSGTGGAGTEAFF | TRBJ1-1 | TRBV5-4 | NA | TRBD1
TGTGCCAGCAGGGACAGGGGAAACGAGCAGTACTTC | CASRDRGNEQYF | TRBJ2-7 | TRBV27 | NA | TRBD1
TGTGCCAGCAGCACCTCCCGGGACACCGGGGAGCTGTTTTTT | CASSTSRDTGELFF | TRBJ2-2 | TRBV7-3 | NA | NA
TGTGCCAGCAGTGAAGCCGTTCGAGCGGGAGTGGATGAGCAGTTCTTC | CASSEAVRAGVDEQFF | TRBJ2-1 | TRBV6-1 | NA | TRBD2